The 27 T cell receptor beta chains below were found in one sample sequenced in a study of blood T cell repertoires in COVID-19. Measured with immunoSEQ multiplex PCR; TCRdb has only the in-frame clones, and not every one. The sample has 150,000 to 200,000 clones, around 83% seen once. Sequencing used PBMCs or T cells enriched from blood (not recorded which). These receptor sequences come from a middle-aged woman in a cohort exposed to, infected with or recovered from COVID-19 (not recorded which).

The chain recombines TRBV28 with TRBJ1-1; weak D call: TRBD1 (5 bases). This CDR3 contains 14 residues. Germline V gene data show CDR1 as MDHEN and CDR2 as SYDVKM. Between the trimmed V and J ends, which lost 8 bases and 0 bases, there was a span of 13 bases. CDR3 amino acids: CASGAAFMNTEAFF. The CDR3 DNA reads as TGTGCCAGCGGGGCGGCATTCATGAACACTGAAGCTTTCTTT.

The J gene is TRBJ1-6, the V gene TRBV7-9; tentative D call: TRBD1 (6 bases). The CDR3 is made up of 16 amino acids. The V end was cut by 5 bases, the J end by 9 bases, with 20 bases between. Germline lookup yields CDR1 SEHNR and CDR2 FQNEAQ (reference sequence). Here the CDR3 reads CASSPLGQSGGSPLHF. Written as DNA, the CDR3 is TGTGCCAGCAGCCCCCTTGGACAGTCAGGTGGTTCACCCCTCCACTTT.

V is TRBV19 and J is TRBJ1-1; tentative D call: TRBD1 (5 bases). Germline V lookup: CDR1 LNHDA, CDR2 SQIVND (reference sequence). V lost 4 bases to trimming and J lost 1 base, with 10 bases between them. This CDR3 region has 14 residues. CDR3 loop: CASSTGRGNTEAFF. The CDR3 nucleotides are TGTGCCAGTAGTACGGGGAGGGGGAACACTGAAGCTTTCTTT.

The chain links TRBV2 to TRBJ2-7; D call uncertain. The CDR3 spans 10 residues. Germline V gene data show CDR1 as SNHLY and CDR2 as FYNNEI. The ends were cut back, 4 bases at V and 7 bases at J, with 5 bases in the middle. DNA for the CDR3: TGTGCCAGCAGTGTTAGAGAGCAGTACTTC. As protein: CASSVREQYF.

The CDR3 bases are TGTGCCAGCAGCTTAGATCTCGGGTTTGCTGAAGCTTTCTTT. Its translation: CASSLDLGFAEAFF. This chain links TRBV11-2 with TRBJ1-1; no clear D gene. CDR1 is SGHAT, CDR2 FQNNGV, per germline. This CDR3 comprises 14 residues. Trimming stripped 0 bases from V and 6 bases from J, with 11 bases between.

The CDR3, as DNA: TGTGCCAGCAGCCTATTAATCGGGGAAGGGTATCAGCCCCAGCATTTT. Translation: CASSLLIGEGYQPQHF. The J gene is TRBJ1-5, the V gene TRBV6-2 or TRBV6-3; no definite D call. Deletions cut 6 bases from V and 5 bases from J, with 20 bases between. Germline lookup yields CDR1 MNHEY and CDR2 SVGEGT. The CDR3 extends over 16 amino acids.

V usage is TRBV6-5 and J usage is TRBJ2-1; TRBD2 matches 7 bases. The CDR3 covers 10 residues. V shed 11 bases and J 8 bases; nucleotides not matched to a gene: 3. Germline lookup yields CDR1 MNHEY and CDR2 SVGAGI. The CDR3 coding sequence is TGTGCCGCCGGGGGGTATGAGCAGTTCTTC. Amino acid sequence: CAAGGYEQFF.

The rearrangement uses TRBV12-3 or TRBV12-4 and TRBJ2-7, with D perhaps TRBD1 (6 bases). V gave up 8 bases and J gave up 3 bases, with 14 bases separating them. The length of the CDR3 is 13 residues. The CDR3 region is CASGNRDNYEQYF. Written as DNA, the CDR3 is TGTGCCAGCGGAAACCGGGACAACTACGAGCAGTACTTC.

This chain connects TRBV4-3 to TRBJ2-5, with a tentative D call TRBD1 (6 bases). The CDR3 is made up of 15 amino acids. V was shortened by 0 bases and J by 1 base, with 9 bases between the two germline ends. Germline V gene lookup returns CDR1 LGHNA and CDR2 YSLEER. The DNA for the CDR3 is TGCGCCAGCAGCCAAGATTGGACAGCCCAAGAGACCCAGTACTTC. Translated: CASSQDWTAQETQYF.

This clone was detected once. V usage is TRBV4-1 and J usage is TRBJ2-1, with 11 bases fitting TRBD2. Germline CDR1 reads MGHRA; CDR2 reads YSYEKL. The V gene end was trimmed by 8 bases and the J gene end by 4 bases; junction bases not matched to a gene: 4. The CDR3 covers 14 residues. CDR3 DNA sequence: TGCGCCAGCGCACTAGCGGGAGAGTACAATGAGCAGTTCTTC. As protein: CASALAGEYNEQFF.

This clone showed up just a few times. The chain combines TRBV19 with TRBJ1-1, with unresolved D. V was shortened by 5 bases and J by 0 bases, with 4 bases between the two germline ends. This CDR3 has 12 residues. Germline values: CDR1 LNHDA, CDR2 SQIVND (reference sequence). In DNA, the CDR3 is TGTGCCAGTAGTCTAATGAACACTGAAGCTTTCTTT. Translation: CASSLMNTEAFF.

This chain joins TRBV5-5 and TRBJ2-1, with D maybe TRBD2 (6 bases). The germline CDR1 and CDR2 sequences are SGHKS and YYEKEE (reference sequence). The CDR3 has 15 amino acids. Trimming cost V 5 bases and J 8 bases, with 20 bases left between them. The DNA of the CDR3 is TGTGCCAGCAGTCAATACGGGACTCGGGGTGATGAGCAGTTCTTC. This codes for CASSQYGTRGDEQFF.

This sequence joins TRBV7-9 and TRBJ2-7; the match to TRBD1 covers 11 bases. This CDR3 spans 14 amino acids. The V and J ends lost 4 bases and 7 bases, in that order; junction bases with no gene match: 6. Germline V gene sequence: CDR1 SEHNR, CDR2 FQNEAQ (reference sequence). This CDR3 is CASSSGQGALEQYF. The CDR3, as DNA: TGTGCCAGCAGCTCCGGACAGGGGGCGCTTGAGCAGTACTTC.

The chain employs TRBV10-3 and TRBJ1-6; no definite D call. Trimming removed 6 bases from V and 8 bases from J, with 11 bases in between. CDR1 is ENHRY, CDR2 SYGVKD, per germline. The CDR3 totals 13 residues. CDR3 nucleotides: TGTGCCATCAGGGAGGCCGGGGATTCACCCCTCCACTTT. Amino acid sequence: CAIREAGDSPLHF.

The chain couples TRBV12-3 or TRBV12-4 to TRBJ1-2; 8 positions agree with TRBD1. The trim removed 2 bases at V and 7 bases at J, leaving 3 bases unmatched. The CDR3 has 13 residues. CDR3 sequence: CASSLNRGSGYTF. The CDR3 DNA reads TGTGCCAGCAGTTTAAACAGGGGGTCTGGCTACACCTTC.

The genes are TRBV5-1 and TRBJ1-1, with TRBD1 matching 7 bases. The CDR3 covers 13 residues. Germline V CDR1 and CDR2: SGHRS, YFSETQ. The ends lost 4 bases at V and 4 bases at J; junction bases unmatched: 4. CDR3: CASSEQGSTEAFF. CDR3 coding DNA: TGCGCCAGCAGCGAACAGGGGAGCACTGAAGCTTTCTTT.

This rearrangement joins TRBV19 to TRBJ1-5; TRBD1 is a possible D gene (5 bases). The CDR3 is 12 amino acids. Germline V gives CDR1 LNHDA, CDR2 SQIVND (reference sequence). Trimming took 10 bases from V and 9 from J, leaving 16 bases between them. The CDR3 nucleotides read TGTGCCACCCGCGGGGGAATGGGGCCCCAGCATTTT. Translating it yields CATRGGMGPQHF. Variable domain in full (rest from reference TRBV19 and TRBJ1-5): DGGITQSPKYLFRKEGQNVTLSCEQNLNHDAMYWYRQDPGQGLRLIYYSQIVNDFQKGDIAEGYSVSREKKESFPLTVTSAQKNPTAFYLCATRGGMGPQHFGDGTRLSIL.

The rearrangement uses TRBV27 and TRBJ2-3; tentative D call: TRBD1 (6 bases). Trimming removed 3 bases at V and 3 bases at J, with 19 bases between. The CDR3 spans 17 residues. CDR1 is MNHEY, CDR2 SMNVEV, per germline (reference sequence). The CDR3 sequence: CASSFSFPNRVTDTQYF. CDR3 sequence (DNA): TGTGCCAGCAGTTTCTCGTTTCCGAACAGGGTAACAGATACGCAGTATTTT.

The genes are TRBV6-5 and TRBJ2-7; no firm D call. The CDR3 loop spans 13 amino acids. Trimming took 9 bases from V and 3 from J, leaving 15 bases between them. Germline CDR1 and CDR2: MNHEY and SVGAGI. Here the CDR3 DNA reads TGTGCCAGTGCCTACTTCGCGAACTACGAGCAGTACTTC. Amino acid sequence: CASAYFANYEQYF.

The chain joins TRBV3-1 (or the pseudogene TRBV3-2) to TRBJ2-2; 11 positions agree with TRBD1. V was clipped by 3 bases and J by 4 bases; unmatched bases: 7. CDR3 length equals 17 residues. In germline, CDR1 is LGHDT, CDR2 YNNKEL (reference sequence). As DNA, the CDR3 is TGTGCCAGCAGCCACTTCTCGGGACAGGGGGGCACCGGGGAGCTGTTTTTT. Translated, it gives CASSHFSGQGGTGELFF.

Here the CDR3 DNA reads TGTGCCAGCAGTGACTCGGGACAGGGGGATACAGATACGCAGTATTTT. Its protein is CASSDSGQGDTDTQYF. This chain uses TRBV6-4 with TRBJ2-3, with 11 nucleotides matching TRBD1. CDR1 and CDR2 (germline): MRHNA, SNTAGT. The CDR3 spans 16 residues. V trimming: 0 bases; J trimming: 3 bases; junction bases outside the gene matches: 2.

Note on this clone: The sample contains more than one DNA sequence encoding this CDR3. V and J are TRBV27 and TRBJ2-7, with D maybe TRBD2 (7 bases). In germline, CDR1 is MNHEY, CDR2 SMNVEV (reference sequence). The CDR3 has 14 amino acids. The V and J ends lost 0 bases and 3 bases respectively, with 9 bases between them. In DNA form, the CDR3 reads TGTGCCAGCAGTTTATCGAGGGGGGGCTACGAGCAGTACTTC. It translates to CASSLSRGGYEQYF.

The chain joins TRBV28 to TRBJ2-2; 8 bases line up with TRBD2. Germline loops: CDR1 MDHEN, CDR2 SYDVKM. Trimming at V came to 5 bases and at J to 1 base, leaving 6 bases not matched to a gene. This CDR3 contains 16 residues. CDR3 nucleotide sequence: TGTGCCAGCAGTCCGCCGGGGGGGCAGAACACCGGGGAGCTGTTTTTT. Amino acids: CASSPPGGQNTGELFF.

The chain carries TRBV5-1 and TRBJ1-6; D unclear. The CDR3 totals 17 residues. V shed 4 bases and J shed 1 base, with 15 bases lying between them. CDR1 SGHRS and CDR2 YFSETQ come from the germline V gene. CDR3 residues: CASSRAAGFSYNSPLHF. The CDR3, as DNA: TGCGCCAGCAGCCGCGCCGCCGGTTTTTCCTATAATTCACCCCTCCACTTT.

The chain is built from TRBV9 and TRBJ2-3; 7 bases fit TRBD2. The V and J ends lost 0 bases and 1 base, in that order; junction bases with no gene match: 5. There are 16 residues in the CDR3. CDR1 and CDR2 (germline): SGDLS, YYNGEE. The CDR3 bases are TGTGCCAGCAGCGTAGAAAAGCGGGACGGCACAGATACGCAGTATTTT. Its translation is CASSVEKRDGTDTQYF.

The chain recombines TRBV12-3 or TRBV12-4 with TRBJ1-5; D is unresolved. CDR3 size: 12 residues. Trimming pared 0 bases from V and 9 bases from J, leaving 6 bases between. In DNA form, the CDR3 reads TGTGCCAGCAGTTTAGCGCGGTGGCCCCAGCATTTT. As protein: CASSLARWPQHF.

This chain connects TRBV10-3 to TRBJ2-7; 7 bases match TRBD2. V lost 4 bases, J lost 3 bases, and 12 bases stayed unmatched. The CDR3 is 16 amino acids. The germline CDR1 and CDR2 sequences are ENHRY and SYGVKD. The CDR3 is CAISALGTTTIYEQYF. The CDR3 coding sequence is TGTGCCATCAGTGCGCTTGGGACTACCACCATCTACGAGCAGTACTTC.